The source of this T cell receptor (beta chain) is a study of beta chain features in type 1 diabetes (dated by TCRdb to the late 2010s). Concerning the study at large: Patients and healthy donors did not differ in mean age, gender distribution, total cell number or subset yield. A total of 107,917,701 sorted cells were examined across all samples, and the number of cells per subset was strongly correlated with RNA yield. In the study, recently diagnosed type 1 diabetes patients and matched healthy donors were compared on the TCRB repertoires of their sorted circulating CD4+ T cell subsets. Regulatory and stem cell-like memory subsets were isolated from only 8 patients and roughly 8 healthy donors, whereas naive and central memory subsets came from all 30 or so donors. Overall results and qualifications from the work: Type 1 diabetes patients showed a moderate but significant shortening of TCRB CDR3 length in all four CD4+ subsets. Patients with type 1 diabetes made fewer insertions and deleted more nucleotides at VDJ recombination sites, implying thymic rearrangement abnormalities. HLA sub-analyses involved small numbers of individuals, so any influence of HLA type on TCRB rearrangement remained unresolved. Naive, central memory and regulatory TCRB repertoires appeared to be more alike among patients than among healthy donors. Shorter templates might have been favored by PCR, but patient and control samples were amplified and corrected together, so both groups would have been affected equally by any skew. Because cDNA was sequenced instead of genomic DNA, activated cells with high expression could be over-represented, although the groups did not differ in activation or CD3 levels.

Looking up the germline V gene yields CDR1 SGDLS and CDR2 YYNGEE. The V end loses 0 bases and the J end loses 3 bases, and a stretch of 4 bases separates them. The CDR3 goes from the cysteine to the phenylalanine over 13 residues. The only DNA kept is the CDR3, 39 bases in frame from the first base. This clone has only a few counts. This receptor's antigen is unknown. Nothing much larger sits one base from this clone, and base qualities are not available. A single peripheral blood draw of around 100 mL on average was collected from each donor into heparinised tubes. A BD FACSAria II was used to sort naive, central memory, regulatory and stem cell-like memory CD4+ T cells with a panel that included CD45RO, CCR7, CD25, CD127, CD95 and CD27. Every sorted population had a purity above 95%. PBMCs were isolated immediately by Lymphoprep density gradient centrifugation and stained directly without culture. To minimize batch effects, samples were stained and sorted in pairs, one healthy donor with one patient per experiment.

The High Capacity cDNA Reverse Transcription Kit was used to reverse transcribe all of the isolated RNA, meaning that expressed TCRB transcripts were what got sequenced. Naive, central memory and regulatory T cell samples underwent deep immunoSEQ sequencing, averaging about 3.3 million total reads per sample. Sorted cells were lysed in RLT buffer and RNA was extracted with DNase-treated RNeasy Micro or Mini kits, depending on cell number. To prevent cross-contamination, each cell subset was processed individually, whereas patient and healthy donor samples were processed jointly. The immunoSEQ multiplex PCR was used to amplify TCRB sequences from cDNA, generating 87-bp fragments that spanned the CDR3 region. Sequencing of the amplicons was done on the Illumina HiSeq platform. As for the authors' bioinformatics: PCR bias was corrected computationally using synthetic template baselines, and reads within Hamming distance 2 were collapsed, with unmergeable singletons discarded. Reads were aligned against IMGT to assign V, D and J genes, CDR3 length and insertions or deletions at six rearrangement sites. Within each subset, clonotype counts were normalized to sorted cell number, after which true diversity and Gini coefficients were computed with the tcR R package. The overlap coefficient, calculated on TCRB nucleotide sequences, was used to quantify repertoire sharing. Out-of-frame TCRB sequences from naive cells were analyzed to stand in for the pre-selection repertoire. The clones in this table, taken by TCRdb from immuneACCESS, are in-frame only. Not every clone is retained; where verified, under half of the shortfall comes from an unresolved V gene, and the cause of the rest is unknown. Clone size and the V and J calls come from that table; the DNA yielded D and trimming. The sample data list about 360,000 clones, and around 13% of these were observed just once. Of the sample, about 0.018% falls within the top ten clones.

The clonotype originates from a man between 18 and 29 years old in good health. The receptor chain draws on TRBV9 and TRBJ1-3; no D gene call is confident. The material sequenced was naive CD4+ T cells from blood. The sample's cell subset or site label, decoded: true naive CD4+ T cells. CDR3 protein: CASSVGIGNTIYF. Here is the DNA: TGTGCCAGCAGCGTAGGTATTGGAAACACCATATATTTT.